This TCR beta chain was identified in a study of OX40 agonist ivuxolimab in advanced cancers. Background on the study: Patients undergoing dose escalation presented with hepatocellular carcinoma, melanoma, renal cell or head and neck cancer.

Blood sampling took place at baseline, cycle 4 day 1, and cycle 7 day 1. Profiling relied on immunoSEQ multiplex PCR, and the TCRdb table lists in-frame clones only, not all of them. The sample has roughly 100,000 clones, 70% to 90% seen once. Study conclusions and caveats: Not determined was the antigen specificity of the expanded peripheral T cells. Patients who responded partially at 0.1-3.0 mg/kg showed clonal expansion ranking among the lowest.

Comment on this clone: Its antigen remains unidentified.

The CDR3 runs to 16 residues. Germline CDR1 is SGHTA and CDR2 is FQGTGA. Between the trimmed V and J ends, which lost 4 bases and 0 bases, there was a span of 13 bases. This rearrangement joins TRBV7-3 to TRBJ1-3; no firm D call. This TCR was sampled from an adult with an advanced solid tumor such as melanoma, head and neck, liver or kidney cancer. The sample in question was CD4+ or CD8+ T cells sorted from blood, obtained in a trial of the OX40 agonist ivuxolimab. CDR3 bases: TGTGCCAGCAGCTCGACCCCTCTTAGCTCTGGAAACACCATATATTTT. Protein: CASSSTPLSSGNTIYF.